Listed here are 4 T cell receptor beta chains from one sample, sequenced in a study of graft-versus-host responses after intestinal transplantation. Their target antigens are unknown. Generated by immunoSEQ multiplex PCR, the TCRdb table keeps only in-frame clones and is missing some. The table shows just under 85,000 clones, with approximately 90% occurring only once. Sequences were derived from unstimulated CD8+ T cells sorted from spleen or lymph node cells, sampled before transplant. These receptors all come from a human donor who was the organ donor for an intestinal transplant.

The chain has TRBV5-1 and TRBJ2-7; the D gene is possibly TRBD1 (5 bases). CDR3 length: 12 amino acids. Germline V lookup: CDR1 SGHRS, CDR2 YFSETQ. Trimming removed 4 bases from V and 8 bases from J, with 13 bases in between. CDR3 DNA: TGCGCCAGCAGCCTTTTTAGGGGCAAGCAGTACTTC. It codes for CASSLFRGKQYF.

This chain uses TRBV11-3 with TRBJ2-5, with D perhaps matching TRBD1 (5 bases). The end of the DNA aligns better with TRBJ2-7, so the J call may be wrong. The CDR3 loop spans 17 amino acids. Germline-derived CDR1 and CDR2 are SGHNT and YENEEA. The CDR3 sequence: CASSRVTLDIPSYEQYF. The CDR3 region has the DNA TGTGCCAGCAGCCGGGTGACGTTGGACATACCATCCTACGAGCAGTACTTC.

The rearrangement joins TRBV2 to TRBJ2-4; D unresolved. The CDR3 runs 13 residues. Germline V gene sequence: CDR1 SNHLY, CDR2 FYNNEI. V gave up 4 bases and J gave up 8 bases, with 12 bases separating them. The chain's CDR3 is CASSVGGSDIQYF. The CDR3 coding sequence is TGTGCCAGCAGTGTGGGTGGCAGCGACATTCAGTACTTC. Based on the CDR3 plus reference TRBV2 and TRBJ2-4, the full variable domain is EPEVTQTPSHQVTQMGQEVILRCVPISNHLYFYWYRQILGQKVEFLVSFYNNEISEKSEIFDDQFSVERPDGSNFTLKIRSTKLEDSAMYFCASSVGGSDIQYFGAGTRLSVL.

This clone was picked up a small number of times. The genes are TRBV5-6 and TRBJ1-2; the match to TRBD1 covers 10 bases. The germline CDR1 and CDR2 sequences are SGHDT and YYEEEE. This CDR3 is 15 amino acids long. V was clipped by 3 bases and J by 7 bases; unmatched bases: 9. CDR3 in amino acids: CASSWGTGAASGYTF. The CDR3 DNA sequence: TGTGCCAGCAGCTGGGGGACAGGGGCAGCTAGTGGCTACACCTTC.